Listed below are T cell receptor beta chains from one sample, sequenced in a study of T cell repertoires in cytomegalovirus infection. TCRdb re-called the reads through MiXCR, storing one row per CDR3 protein. The sample has under 200,000 distinct CDR3 sequences, roughly 9% seen once. The sample taken for sequencing was PBMCs. The receptors here all came from a human donor in good health (CMV status not recorded). Some clones in this sample may be carry-over from other donors' samples. CDR3s include the opening cysteine and the closing phenylalanine or tryptophan. Each record gives: J gene, V gene, CDR3 protein.

J gene: TRBJ2-3; V gene: TRBV7-2; CDR3 protein: CASSPLRDTQYF
J gene: TRBJ2-4; V gene: TRBV10-3; CDR3 protein: CAISGGRGSKNIQYF
J gene: TRBJ2-1; V gene: TRBV6-2/TRBV6-3; CDR3 protein: CASTPTRDRRDNEQFF
J gene: TRBJ2-3; V gene: TRBV11-2; CDR3 protein: CASSPRLVDTQYF
J gene: TRBJ2-5; V gene: TRBV15; CDR3 protein: CATSRDRGGPETQYF
J gene: TRBJ2-1; V gene: TRBV6-2/TRBV6-3; CDR3 protein: CASSYSASGGANEQFF
J gene: TRBJ2-2; V gene: TRBV29-1; CDR3 protein: CSANNDTLREGWELFF
J gene: TRBJ2-5; V gene: TRBV7-8; CDR3 protein: CASNTPRGLRGQETQYF
J gene: TRBJ1-2; V gene: TRBV28; CDR3 protein: CASSSLNSFGYTF
J gene: TRBJ2-2; V gene: TRBV12-3/TRBV12-4; CDR3 protein: CASRGSGYTGELFF
J gene: TRBJ2-5; V gene: TRBV19; CDR3 protein: CASSGEREPQETQYF
J gene: TRBJ2-7; V gene: TRBV7-2; CDR3 protein: CASSQREGNYGAPYEQYF
J gene: TRBJ2-3; V gene: TRBV15; CDR3 protein: CATSRDGSGVPGARLTDTQYF
J gene: TRBJ2-3; V gene: TRBV7-2; CDR3 protein: CASSLEEGLRDTQYF
J gene: TRBJ2-7; V gene: TRBV7-2; CDR3 protein: CASSSYSASSYEQYF
J gene: TRBJ2-7; V gene: TRBV7-9; CDR3 protein: CASSLTSVSYEQYF
J gene: TRBJ2-1; V gene: TRBV6-5; CDR3 protein: CASSYRAGGPNEQFF
J gene: TRBJ2-5; V gene: TRBV10-3; CDR3 protein: CAISPGQETQYF
J gene: TRBJ2-1; V gene: TRBV2; CDR3 protein: CATPVQDEQFF
J gene: TRBJ1-5; V gene: TRBV4-1; CDR3 protein: CASSQGGEGRRQPQHF
J gene: TRBJ2-7; V gene: TRBV7-3; CDR3 protein: CASSLSGTSGDEQYF
J gene: TRBJ2-7; V gene: TRBV9; CDR3 protein: CASSAGTTPNEQYF
J gene: TRBJ1-1; V gene: TRBV6-1; CDR3 protein: CASHWTGGVNTEAFF
J gene: TRBJ2-1; V gene: TRBV29-1; CDR3 protein: CSVEDTGRYNEQFF
J gene: TRBJ1-1; V gene: TRBV28; CDR3 protein: CASSDTEAFF
J gene: TRBJ1-2; V gene: TRBV19; CDR3 protein: CASSIRTGANYGYTF
J gene: TRBJ2-4; V gene: TRBV5-1; CDR3 protein: CASSPLAGKGENIQYF
J gene: TRBJ2-2; V gene: TRBV30; CDR3 protein: CAWSVGVTGELFF
J gene: TRBJ2-3; V gene: TRBV7-2; CDR3 protein: CASSLAVARTTDTQYF